This T cell receptor beta chain derives from a study of identical twins. The CDR3 consists of 14 residues. Germline lookup yields CDR1 LNHNV and CDR2 YYDKDF (reference sequence). V dropped 1 base and J dropped 3; count of bases not matched to a gene: 1. A single record per CDR3 protein comes from TCRdb applying MiXCR to the 5' RACE reads. Here the sample spans 250,000 to 350,000 distinct CDR3 sequences, roughly 10% being singletons. The donor group consisted entirely of healthy Caucasians. The sample was also reused in another study, on yellow fever vaccine responses in identical twins.

The TCR comes from a woman younger than 35 in good health. V gene TRBV15 combines with J gene TRBJ2-7, with TRBD1 identical over 9 bases. Sequenced material: CD8+ T cells sorted from blood. CDR3 region: CATSRADRGYEQYF. CDR3 nucleotides: TGTGCCACCAGCAGAGCGGACAGGGGCTACGAGCAGTACTTC.